Sequencing of this T cell receptor beta chain was carried out in a study of control samples from healthy donors and cancer patients. The CDR3 has 17 amino acids. From germline, CDR1 is SSHAT and CDR2 FNYEAQ (reference sequence). Concerning this clone: One end of the junction fails to match germline, which may point to a read error.

Profiling relied on immunoSEQ multiplex PCR, and the TCRdb table lists in-frame clones only, not all of them. Altogether around 89,000 clones are present, approximately 82% being singletons, with the ten largest covering roughly 9.8%. Sequenced material: blood. This receptor was obtained from a woman aged 55-69 years in good health. The rearrangement links TRBV7-7 to TRBJ1-4; unclear D gene. The CDR3 DNA reads TGTGCTAGCAGCTTATTCCCCCGTGGAGGCCCCAATGAAAAACTGTTTTTT. Protein product: CASSLFPRGGPNEKLFF.